The 23 T cell receptor beta chains in this list originate from one sample, sequenced in a study of T cells in Graves' hyperthyroidism and ophthalmopathy. There were TCR beta CDR3 regions amplified from RNA transcripts. When the TCR CDR3 underwent first-round RT-PCR, the HTBI primer set was used. TCRdb used MiXCR to reprocess the multiplex PCR reads, holding one entry per CDR3 protein. The sample includes some 490,000 distinct CDR3 sequences, more than 15% of them seen just once. Specimen: blood. All receptors derive from a woman in her twenties or thirties with Graves' ophthalmopathy.

The chain carries TRBV6-1 and TRBJ2-3, with D possibly TRBD2 on 5 matching bases. This CDR3 has 16 amino acids. V was trimmed by 7 bases and J by 3 bases, leaving 20 bases between them. Germline CDR1 MNHNS, CDR2 SASEGT. The DNA of the CDR3 is TGTGCCAGCACGAGCATAGGCCTCGAGGGTACAGATACGCAGTATTTT. It is translated as CASTSIGLEGTDTQYF.

CDR3 region: CASSSRTSGFSYEQYF. The CDR3 DNA sequence: TGCGCCAGCAGCTCCCGGACTAGCGGATTCTCCTACGAGCAGTACTTC. The genes are TRBV5-1 and TRBJ2-7; 10 bases line up with TRBD2. The germline V gene encodes CDR1 SGHRS and CDR2 YFSETQ. Germline trimming cut 3 bases from V and 0 bases from J; bases unmatched to any gene: 6. The CDR3 has 16 residues.

This clonotype was counted at least ten times. The CDR3 sequence is CASSYSGTESSYEQYF. The DNA for the CDR3 is TGTGCCAGCAGTTACTCAGGGACAGAGAGCTCCTACGAGCAGTACTTC. The rearrangement links TRBV6-6 to TRBJ2-7; 7 bases line up with TRBD1. The CDR3 contains 16 residues. Germline V lookup: CDR1 MNHNY, CDR2 SVGAGI (reference sequence). The trim removed 0 bases at V and 0 bases at J, leaving 5 bases unmatched.

This clonotype appeared once. The V gene is TRBV6-1, the J gene TRBJ2-7; 7 bases are shared with TRBD1. Per the germline V gene, CDR1 is MNHNS and CDR2 is SASEGT. V dropped 8 bases and J dropped 5; count of bases not matched to a gene: 12. The CDR3 sequence is 14 residues long. CDR3 bases: TGTGCCAGCCTCGAAGACAGGGCGAGTCACGAGCAGTACTTC. It encodes CASLEDRASHEQYF.

This clonotype was recorded a few times. CDR3 sequence: CASSRLRLAGVIDTQYF. CDR3 bases: TGTGCCAGCAGTCGACTTCGTCTAGCGGGAGTAATAGATACGCAGTATTTT. V is TRBV28 and J is TRBJ2-3; 10 bases align to TRBD2. V lost 5 bases to trimming and J lost 5 bases; unmatched junction nucleotides: 13. CDR1 is MDHEN and CDR2 is SYDVKM in the germline V gene. The CDR3 length is 17 residues.

Only a few counts were recorded for this clonotype. The chain employs TRBV10-2 and TRBJ2-6; D not resolved. Trimming stripped 8 bases from V and 0 bases from J, with 20 bases between. CDR3 size: 18 residues. CDR1 is WSHSY, CDR2 SAAADI, per germline. The DNA of the CDR3 is TGCGCCAGCCAGACCCCTCCTCAGTCTAACTCTGGGGCCAACGTCCTGACTTTC. Translating gives CASQTPPQSNSGANVLTF.

V and J are TRBV7-6 and TRBJ2-7; 14 bases match TRBD2. Germline V gene sequence: CDR1 SGHVS, CDR2 FNYEAQ. The CDR3 is made up of 18 amino acids. J lost 4 bases, V lost 5 bases, and 13 bases had no gene match. CDR3 region: CASSLTGLAGAKVYEQYF. Written as DNA, the CDR3 is TGTGCCAGCAGCCTAACGGGACTAGCGGGAGCTAAAGTTTACGAGCAGTACTTC.

The CDR3 nucleotides are TGTGCCAGCGGGGGTAGCGGGACCCCTTCCTACGAGCAGTACTTC. This sequence encodes CASGGSGTPSYEQYF. This rearrangement joins TRBV13 to TRBJ2-7, with 8 bases that match TRBD2. J gave up 1 base and V 8 bases, and 10 bases lay outside the gene matches. CDR1 is PRHDT, CDR2 FYEKMQ, per germline (reference sequence). The CDR3 length is 15 residues.

V and J are TRBV18 and TRBJ2-1, with D hard to call. This CDR3 contains 12 residues. The germline gives CDR1 KGHSH, CDR2 LQKENI. Trimming cost V 7 bases and J 10 bases, with 14 bases left between them. The DNA of the CDR3 is TGTGCCAGCTGCTCTAGAATCGGGGAGCAGTTCTTC. It specifies CASCSRIGEQFF.

This clonotype was counted at least ten times. Because it lacks the conserved phenylalanine or tryptophan at the end, this CDR3 is likely a read error. The V and J genes are TRBV30 and TRBJ1-1; TRBD1 matches at 7 bases. Germline assignment: CDR1 GTSNPN and CDR2 SVGIG (reference sequence). The CDR3 runs to 13 residues. Trimming removed 3 bases from V and 2 bases from J; junction bases left unmatched: 3. CDR3 loop: CAWSPGGNTEAFL. DNA of the CDR3: TGTGCCTGGAGCCCAGGGGGAAACACTGAAGCTTTCCTT.

The V call is TRBV12-3 or TRBV12-4, the J call TRBJ2-5, with D maybe TRBD1 (6 bases). The V and J ends lost 7 bases and 3 bases respectively, with 12 bases between them. The CDR3 is 13 residues long. CDR3 sequence (DNA): TGTGCCAGCATCCACCGGGACAAAGAGACCCAGTACTTC. As protein: CASIHRDKETQYF.

The V call is TRBV6-1, the J call TRBJ1-3; unclear D gene. The germline gives CDR1 MNHNS, CDR2 SASEGT. V lost 5 bases, J lost 2 bases, and 13 bases lay in between. The CDR3 spans 15 residues. Here the CDR3 DNA reads TGTGCCAGCAGTCTCGCCCTGGTACCTGGAAACACCATATATTTT. This gives the protein CASSLALVPGNTIYF.

This clonotype showed up many times. The V call is TRBV12-3 or TRBV12-4, the J call TRBJ1-2; 10 nucleotides align to TRBD1. The length of the CDR3 is 15 residues. The junction had 6 bases not matched to a gene; V was cut back by 5 bases and J by 3 bases. CDR3 nucleotide sequence: TGTGCCAGCAGTCTCCGGACAGGGGGTTACTATGGCTACACCTTC. Amino acid sequence: CASSLRTGGYYGYTF.

The chain combines TRBV20-1 with TRBJ2-3, with TRBD2 matching over 8 bases. V gave up 0 bases and J gave up 1 base; unmatched junction bases: 6. The CDR3 covers 16 residues. Germline CDR1 reads DFQATT; CDR2 reads SNEGSKA (reference sequence). The chain's CDR3 is CSARDPNSGGTDTQYF. Written as DNA, the CDR3 is TGCAGTGCTAGAGATCCCAATAGCGGGGGCACAGATACGCAGTATTTT.

This clonotype was counted at least ten times. This sequence joins TRBV20-1 and TRBJ2-5; D unclear. Per the germline V gene, CDR1 is DFQATT and CDR2 is SNEGSKA (reference sequence). CDR3 length: 17 amino acids. Deletions cut 1 base from V and 4 bases from J, with 22 bases between. The CDR3 DNA follows: TGCAGTGCTAGAGGATTTCCCCCGAAAAGACCAGCAGAGACCCAGTACTTC. Translated, it gives CSARGFPPKRPAETQYF.

This chain uses TRBV28 with TRBJ2-7; D is ambiguous. This CDR3 comprises 13 residues. CDR1 is MDHEN and CDR2 is SYDVKM in the germline V gene. The V gene lost 6 bases and the J gene lost 4 bases, with 13 bases spanning the gap. The CDR3 is CASSPINGYEQYF. The DNA of the CDR3 is TGTGCCAGCAGCCCTATAAACGGGTACGAGCAGTACTTC.

This clonotype came up many times. As DNA, the CDR3 is TGTGCCAGCAGCGGGACAGCTACCTACGAGCAGTACTTC. Translation: CASSGTATYEQYF. The chain carries TRBV28 and TRBJ2-7, with 7 bases aligning to TRBD1. With V trimmed by 6 bases and J by 2 bases, 4 bases remained unmatched. The CDR3 sequence is 13 residues long. Germline V gene lookup returns CDR1 MDHEN and CDR2 SYDVKM.

This clonotype was detected ten times or more. This chain joins TRBV29-1 and TRBJ1-1; 9 bases match TRBD1. The CDR3 extends over 13 amino acids. CDR1 is SQVTM, CDR2 ANQGSEA, per germline. The ends lost 3 bases at V and 2 bases at J; junction bases unmatched: 1. The CDR3, as DNA: TGCAGCGTTGAGGGACAGGGAAACACTGAAGCTTTCTTT. It codes for CSVEGQGNTEAFF.

This clonotype showed up many times. This rearrangement joins TRBV28 to TRBJ2-7; D is unresolved. The CDR3 consists of 16 residues. Trimming removed 5 bases from V and 4 bases from J, with 21 bases in between. Per the germline V gene, CDR1 is MDHEN and CDR2 is SYDVKM. CDR3 sequence reads: CASSLDQNHKRYEQYF. The CDR3 DNA reads as TGTGCCAGCAGTCTCGACCAGAATCATAAACGGTACGAGCAGTACTTC.

This clonotype was seen repeatedly, ten times or more. The gene calls are TRBV29-1 and TRBJ2-7, with 7 bases lining up with TRBD1. There are 12 residues in the CDR3. CDR1 SQVTM and CDR2 ANQGSEA come from the germline V gene. The V and J ends lost 7 bases and 5 bases, in that order; junction bases with no gene match: 8. The CDR3 protein is CSAATGSDEQYF. CDR3 sequence (DNA): TGCAGCGCCGCGACAGGGTCCGACGAGCAGTACTTC.

This clonotype has ten or more counts. The CDR3 coding sequence is TGTGCCAGCAGCACTAGCGGGAGAAGAGATACGCAGTATTTT. Translated, it gives CASSTSGRRDTQYF. The chain joins TRBV3-1 to TRBJ2-3; 11 nucleotides match TRBD2. The germline gives CDR1 LGHDT, CDR2 YNNKEL (reference sequence). The V gene end was trimmed by 5 bases and the J gene end by 5 bases; junction bases not matched to a gene: 3. The CDR3 spans 14 residues.

This clonotype was counted many times. The chain carries TRBV28 and TRBJ2-1; D ambiguous. V lost 4 bases to trimming and J lost 0 bases, with 10 bases between them. Germline V gives CDR1 MDHEN, CDR2 SYDVKM. CDR3 length: 15 amino acids. The chain's CDR3 is CASSWVVSSYNEQFF. The CDR3 nucleotides read TGTGCCAGCAGTTGGGTGGTTAGCTCCTACAATGAGCAGTTCTTC.

In regard to this clonotype: This may be a read error, as it is one base from a much larger clone. This chain connects TRBV6-2 or TRBV6-3 to TRBJ1-4, with 9 bases lining up with TRBD1. The CDR3 spans 14 residues. CDR1 is MNHEY, CDR2 SVGEGT, per germline. The CDR3 spells CASSDRDRDERLFF. The CDR3, as DNA: TGTGCCAGCAGTGACCGGGACAGGGATGAAAGACTGTTTTTT.